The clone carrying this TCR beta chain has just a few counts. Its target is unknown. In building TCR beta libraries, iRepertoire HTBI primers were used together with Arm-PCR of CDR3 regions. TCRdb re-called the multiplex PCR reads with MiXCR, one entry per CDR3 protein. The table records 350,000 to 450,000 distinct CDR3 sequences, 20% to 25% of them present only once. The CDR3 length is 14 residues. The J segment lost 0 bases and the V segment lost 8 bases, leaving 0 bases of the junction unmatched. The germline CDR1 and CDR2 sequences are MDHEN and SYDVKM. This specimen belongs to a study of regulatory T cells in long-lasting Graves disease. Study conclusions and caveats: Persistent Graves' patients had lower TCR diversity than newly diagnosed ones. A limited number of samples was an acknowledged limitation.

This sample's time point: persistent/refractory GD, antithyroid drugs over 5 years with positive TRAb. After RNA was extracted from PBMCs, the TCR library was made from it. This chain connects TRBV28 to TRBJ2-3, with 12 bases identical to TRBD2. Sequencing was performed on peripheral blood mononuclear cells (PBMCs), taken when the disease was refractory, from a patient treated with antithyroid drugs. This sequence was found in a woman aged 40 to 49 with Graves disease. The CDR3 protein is CASGTSGSTDTQYF. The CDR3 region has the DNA TGTGCCAGCGGGACTAGCGGGAGCACAGATACGCAGTATTTT.